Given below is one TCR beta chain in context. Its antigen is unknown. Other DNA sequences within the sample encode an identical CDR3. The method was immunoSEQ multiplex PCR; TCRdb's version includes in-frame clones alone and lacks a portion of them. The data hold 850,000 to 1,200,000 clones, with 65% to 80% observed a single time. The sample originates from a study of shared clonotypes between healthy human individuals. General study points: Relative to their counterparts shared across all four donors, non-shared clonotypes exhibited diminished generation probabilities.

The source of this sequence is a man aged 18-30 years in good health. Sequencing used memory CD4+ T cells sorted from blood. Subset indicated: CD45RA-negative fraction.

The DNA for the CDR3 is TGTGCCAGCTCTCCCGGGACAGATTACGAGCAGTACTTC. Amino acids: CASSPGTDYEQYF. The chain is built from TRBV18 and TRBJ2-7, with 7 bases lining up with TRBD1. Germline values: CDR1 KGHSH, CDR2 LQKENI. The V and J ends lost 6 bases and 4 bases, in that order; junction bases with no gene match: 6. The CDR3 is made up of 13 amino acids.